What follows are 4 T cell receptor beta chains derived from one specimen sequenced in a study of graft-versus-host responses after intestinal transplantation. These receptors' targets are unknown. Sequencing used immunoSEQ multiplex PCR; TCRdb keeps in-frame clones, though not all of them. The sample yields tens of thousands of clones, 75% to 90% seen once. The sequencing used unstimulated CD8+ T cells sorted from spleen or lymph node cells, collected before intestinal transplant. These receptors were collected from a human donor who received an intestinal transplant.

J is TRBJ2-5 and V is TRBV5-6; D possibly corresponds to TRBD2 (5 bases). From germline, CDR1 is SGHDT and CDR2 YYEEEE. This CDR3 has 13 residues. V lost 3 bases to trimming and J lost 4 bases, with 10 bases between them. The CDR3 region is CASSSLEGETQYF. In DNA, the CDR3 is TGTGCCAGCAGCTCCCTCGAGGGAGAGACCCAGTACTTC.

This clone was observed a single time. J is TRBJ1-4 and V is TRBV7-9; 7 bases are shared with TRBD1. Unmatched junction bases numbered 0, after V lost 5 bases and J lost 3 bases. Germline values: CDR1 SEHNR, CDR2 FQNEAQ (reference sequence). The CDR3 has 13 amino acids. The CDR3 DNA follows: TGTGCCAGCAGCACAGGGGCTAATGAAAAACTGTTTTTT. Amino acids: CASSTGANEKLFF. The whole variable domain, filled in from reference TRBV7-9 and TRBJ1-4, reads DTGVSQNPRHKITKRGQNVTFRCDPISEHNRLYWYRQTLGQGPEFLTYFQNEAQLEKSRLLSDRFSAERPKGSFSTLEIQRTEQGDSAMYLCASSTGANEKLFFGSGTQLSVL.

This clone was counted a few times. The J gene is TRBJ2-7, the V gene TRBV6-1; weak D call: TRBD1 (6 bases). The CDR3 spans 16 residues. The V end lost 2 bases, the J end lost 5 bases, and 19 bases lay between the germline ends. Germline lookup yields CDR1 MNHNS and CDR2 SASEGT. The DNA of the CDR3 is TGTGCCAGCAGTGAATTGGGCTCCGCACAGGGTAACGAGCAGTACTTC. Encoded protein: CASSELGSAQGNEQYF.

The chain couples TRBV6-1 to TRBJ1-5; TRBD1 might be the D (5 bases). Per germline, CDR1 MNHNS and CDR2 SASEGT. V shed 5 bases and J shed 4 bases, with 15 bases lying between them. This CDR3 contains 15 residues. CDR3 sequence (DNA): TGTGCCAGCAGTCCTTTTGGGGGACTGAATCAGCCCCAGCATTTT. Translated: CASSPFGGLNQPQHF.